This T cell receptor (beta chain) was sequenced for a study of Ad26.COV2.S vaccination and SARS-CoV-2 variants. Study summary: Intramuscular Ad26.COV2.S doses were given once or twice, 56 days apart. Regarding the study as a whole: The TCR-based breadth and depth measures might underestimate overall T cell responses.

The sample's treatment: 19 received Ad26.COV2.S at low or high dose, single or two shots; 5 received placebo; per-sample allocation not given. The samples were gathered on day 63 after the first injection of vaccine or placebo. Adults aged 18-55 years in Boston included the donor. In the case of this clone: Its antigen remains unidentified.

The CDR3 extends over 18 amino acids. V lost 0 bases to trimming and J lost 5 bases; unmatched junction nucleotides: 11. The germline V gene has CDR1 MGHRA and CDR2 YSYEKL. The method was immunoSEQ multiplex PCR; TCRdb's version includes in-frame clones alone and lacks a portion of them. Among more than 400,000 clones listed, about 90% were seen once. This receptor was obtained from a person aged 18-65 years who received the Ad26.COV2.S COVID-19 vaccine or a placebo. The rearrangement joins TRBV4-1 to TRBJ2-1; 9 nucleotides match TRBD2. The sequences come from peripheral blood, collected in a trial of Ad26.COV2.S vaccine versus placebo. The CDR3 loop reads CASSQEALGAGGDNEQFF. The DNA for the CDR3 is TGCGCCAGCAGCCAAGAGGCGTTAGGAGCGGGGGGTGACAATGAGCAGTTCTTC.